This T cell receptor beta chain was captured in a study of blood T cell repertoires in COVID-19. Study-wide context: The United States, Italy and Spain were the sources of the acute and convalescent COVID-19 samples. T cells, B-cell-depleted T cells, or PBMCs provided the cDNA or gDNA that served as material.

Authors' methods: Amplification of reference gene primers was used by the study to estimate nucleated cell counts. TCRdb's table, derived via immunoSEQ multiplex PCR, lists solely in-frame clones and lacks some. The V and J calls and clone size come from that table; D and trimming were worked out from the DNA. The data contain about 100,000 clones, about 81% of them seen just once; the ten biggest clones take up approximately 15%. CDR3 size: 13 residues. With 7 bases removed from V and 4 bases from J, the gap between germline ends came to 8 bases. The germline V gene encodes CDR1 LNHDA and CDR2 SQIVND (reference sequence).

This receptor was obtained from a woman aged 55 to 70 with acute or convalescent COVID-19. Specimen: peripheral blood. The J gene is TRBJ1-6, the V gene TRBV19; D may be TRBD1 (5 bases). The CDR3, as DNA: TGTGCCAGTACCGGGGGATATAATTCACCCCTCCACTTT. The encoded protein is CASTGGYNSPLHF.